One sample yielded the 4 T cell receptor beta chains listed below, sequenced in a study of chemoradiotherapy in HPV16-positive cancers. TCRdb keeps only in-frame clones here, not all; method: immunoSEQ multiplex PCR. The sample lists around 15,000 clones; roughly 73% were seen once. Sampling was carried out from a patient who underwent chemoradiotherapy. These receptors originate from a human donor with HPV-associated anogenital cancer.

This chain connects TRBV5-6 to TRBJ2-1; D gene ambiguous. The V gene lost 4 bases and the J gene lost 6 bases, with 14 bases spanning the gap. In germline, CDR1 is SGHDT, CDR2 YYEEEE. This CDR3 region has 14 residues. CDR3 sequence: CASSRLLTTNEQFF. CDR3 bases: TGTGCCAGCAGCCGCCTGTTAACAACCAATGAGCAGTTCTTC.

This clone came up once. The genes are TRBV9 and TRBJ1-3, with D hard to call. This CDR3 has 17 amino acids. From germline, CDR1 is SGDLS and CDR2 YYNGEE. Trimming left V 0 bases short and J 0 bases short, with 13 bases between. CDR3 sequence (DNA): TGTGCCAGCAGCGTAGAAGACGCTACCGTCTCTGGAAACACCATATATTTT. It translates to CASSVEDATVSGNTIYF.

The chain employs TRBV5-1 and TRBJ2-5; D ambiguous. The V end was cut by 7 bases, the J end by 5 bases, with 9 bases between. Germline-derived CDR1 and CDR2 are SGHRS and YFSETQ. This CDR3 has 11 residues. The CDR3 sequence is CASGEGETQYF. In DNA, the CDR3 is TGCGCCAGCGGTGAAGGGGAGACCCAGTACTTC.

The rearrangement joins TRBV27 to TRBJ2-4; 7 nucleotides align to TRBD2. Trimming took 0 bases from V and 0 from J; bases not matched to a gene: 8. Germline assignment: CDR1 MNHEY and CDR2 SMNVEV (reference sequence). The length of the CDR3 is 18 residues. As DNA, the CDR3 is TGTGCCAGCAGTTTATCAGGAGCGGGGACTCTAGCCAAAAACATTCAGTACTTC. Translating gives CASSLSGAGTLAKNIQYF.